One sample yielded the 28 T cell receptor beta chains listed below, sequenced in a study of neoadjuvant anti-PD-1 for oral cavity cancer. Assay used: immunoSEQ multiplex PCR; TCRdb lists only in-frame clones, some missing. This repertoire shows 8,500 to 9,500 clones, more than 70% found once; its top ten account for about 3.9%. Time point meaning: after neoadjuvant nivolumab, at surgical resection. This specimen was PBMCs, taken after nivolumab (anti-PD-1) treatment. The source of these receptors is a person aged 35-79 years with oral cavity squamous cell carcinoma.

This rearrangement joins TRBV30 to TRBJ1-1; a possible D gene is TRBD1 (5 bases). V gave up 0 bases and J gave up 2 bases, with 10 bases separating them. The CDR3 has 14 amino acids. Germline assignment: CDR1 GTSNPN and CDR2 SVGIG (reference sequence). For the CDR3, the DNA is TGTGCCTGGAGTGTAGGGGCGTTTAACACTGAAGCTTTCTTT. Amino acids: CAWSVGAFNTEAFF.

The chain has TRBV7-8 and TRBJ2-2, with a weak D call TRBD1 (5 bases). Germline lookup yields CDR1 SGHVS and CDR2 FQNEAQ. The length of the CDR3 is 14 residues. Trimming cost V 2 bases and J 5 bases, with 9 bases left between them. DNA of the CDR3: TGTGCCAGCAGCTTAACCGCAGGGACCGGGGAGCTGTTTTTT. Encoded protein: CASSLTAGTGELFF.

This clone occurred a few times. The chain combines TRBV4-1 with TRBJ2-5; the match to TRBD1 covers 10 bases. Germline loops: CDR1 MGHRA, CDR2 YSYEKL. J was trimmed by 5 bases and V by 1 base; bases with no gene match: 13. The CDR3 sequence is 18 residues long. The CDR3 coding sequence is TGCGCCAGCAGCCAAGGTTTTGGGAGACAGGGGGCATGGGAGACCCAGTACTTC. Protein sequence: CASSQGFGRQGAWETQYF.

V and J are TRBV6-5 and TRBJ2-7, with 9 positions matching TRBD1. This CDR3 is built from 14 residues. With 3 bases clipped from V and 7 bases from J, the junction kept 7 bases outside the gene matches. Looked up from germline, CDR1 is MNHEY and CDR2 is SVGAGI. The CDR3 sequence is CASSYNRGRWEQYF. The CDR3 nucleotides are TGTGCCAGCAGTTATAACAGGGGGCGGTGGGAGCAGTACTTC.

The CDR3 sequence: CASSLGAGGWYEAFF. DNA for the CDR3: TGTGCCAGCAGTTTAGGCGCAGGGGGCTGGTACGAAGCTTTCTTT. The chain uses TRBV27 and TRBJ1-1; 8 bases agree with TRBD1. This CDR3 is 15 amino acids long. V was pared by 2 bases and J by 8 bases, with 10 bases of the junction left unmatched. CDR1 is MNHEY, CDR2 SMNVEV, per germline (reference sequence).

J is TRBJ1-6 and V is TRBV11-2; no definite D call. The germline CDR1 and CDR2 sequences are SGHAT and FQNNGV. The V end lost 3 bases, the J end lost 10 bases, and 7 bases lay between the germline ends. This CDR3 is built from 12 residues. CDR3 coding DNA: TGTGCCAGCAGCTTTTTTGAATCACCCCTCCACTTT. It encodes CASSFFESPLHF.

The genes are TRBV2 and TRBJ2-7; D perhaps matches TRBD1 (5 bases). The CDR3 length is 11 residues. In germline, CDR1 is SNHLY, CDR2 FYNNEI. Trimming stripped 11 bases from V and 3 bases from J, with 11 bases between. The CDR3 protein is CAQGQNYEQYF. The CDR3 DNA sequence: TGTGCCCAGGGTCAAAACTACGAGCAGTACTTC.

V and J are TRBV28 and TRBJ2-4, with TRBD1 matching 9 bases. Germline V gene lookup returns CDR1 MDHEN and CDR2 SYDVKM. The CDR3 totals 15 residues. V was clipped by 7 bases and J by 2 bases; unmatched bases: 6. The CDR3 bases are TGTGCCAGCACCCCGGGACAGGGTTCCAAAAACATTCAGTACTTC. This sequence encodes CASTPGQGSKNIQYF.

The J gene is TRBJ2-2, the V gene TRBV7-2; 10 positions match TRBD2. From germline, CDR1 is SGHTA and CDR2 FQGNSA. V gave up 5 bases and J gave up 6 bases; unmatched junction bases: 12. The CDR3 loop spans 17 amino acids. This CDR3 reads CASSLDRQRGGAGELFF. CDR3 sequence (DNA): TGTGCCAGCAGCCTGGACCGCCAGCGGGGGGGCGCCGGGGAGCTGTTTTTT.

This clone was seen a single time. The V call is TRBV2, the J call TRBJ2-3; D assignment may be TRBD1 or TRBD2 (5 bases each). Germline V gives CDR1 SNHLY, CDR2 FYNNEI. Trimming took off 8 bases at V and 7 bases at J, with 13 bases between the two ends. The CDR3 has 12 amino acids. In DNA, the CDR3 is TGTGCCAGCCGGGACCGAACGTATACGCAGTATTTT. It codes for CASRDRTYTQYF.

The chain joins TRBV28 to TRBJ1-2, with D possibly TRBD1 on 5 matching bases. The CDR3 spans 11 residues. The germline CDR1 and CDR2 sequences are MDHEN and SYDVKM. V was trimmed by 7 bases and J by 5 bases, leaving 8 bases between them. The DNA for the CDR3 is TGTGCCAGCATTCAGGGATATGGCTACACCTTC. It yields the protein CASIQGYGYTF.

This clone was seen more than once but under ten times. V and J are TRBV27 and TRBJ1-5; D is uncertain. Germline loops: CDR1 MNHEY, CDR2 SMNVEV (reference sequence). The CDR3 contains 14 residues. The V and J ends lost 6 bases and 0 bases respectively, with 9 bases between them. DNA of the CDR3: TGTGCCAGCAGGGACTATCGTAGCAATCAGCCCCAGCATTTT. This translates into CASRDYRSNQPQHF.

The table lists this clone with a count of one. This chain joins TRBV7-9 and TRBJ1-1, with 8 bases aligning to TRBD1. Germline V gene lookup returns CDR1 SEHNR and CDR2 FQNEAQ (reference sequence). Germline trimming cut 1 base from V and 10 bases from J; bases unmatched to any gene: 2. The CDR3 is 12 amino acids. The CDR3 region is CASSLETGGAFF. The CDR3 DNA follows: TGTGCCAGCAGCTTAGAAACAGGGGGAGCTTTCTTT.

The chain carries TRBV19 and TRBJ2-7; 9 bases match TRBD1. The CDR3 has 14 amino acids. V was pared by 5 bases and J by 9 bases, with 11 bases of the junction left unmatched. Germline CDR1 reads LNHDA; CDR2 reads SQIVND (reference sequence). This CDR3 is CASSAGQGSVGQYF. The CDR3 DNA reads as TGTGCCAGTAGTGCTGGACAGGGGTCGGTGGGGCAGTACTTC. The variable domain in full, completed from reference TRBV19 and TRBJ2-7, reads DGGITQSPKYLFRKEGQNVTLSCEQNLNHDAMYWYRQDPGQGLRLIYYSQIVNDFQKGDIAEGYSVSREKKESFPLTVTSAQKNPTAFYLCASSAGQGSVGQYFGPGTRLTVT.

The chain carries TRBV4-1 and TRBJ2-1; 7 bases are a match to TRBD2. The V and J ends lost 1 base and 0 bases, in that order; junction bases with no gene match: 3. The CDR3 has 16 residues. CDR1 and CDR2 (germline): MGHRA, YSYEKL. In DNA form, the CDR3 reads TGCGCCAGCAGCCAAGGTGGCGGGAGCTCCTACAATGAGCAGTTCTTC. Translated, it gives CASSQGGGSSYNEQFF.

This sequence joins TRBV6-1 and TRBJ2-7, with TRBD2 matching 11 bases. The CDR3 has 14 amino acids. CDR1 and CDR2 (germline): MNHNS, SASEGT. Losses at the gene ends were 7 bases for V and 6 bases for J; bases not matched to a gene: 8. As DNA, the CDR3 is TGTGCCAGCACCTCTAGCGGGGGGCGAGGCGAGCAGTACTTC. Protein sequence: CASTSSGGRGEQYF.

This chain uses TRBV7-2 with TRBJ1-1, with a tentative D call TRBD1 (6 bases). This CDR3 has 14 amino acids. Germline V gene data show CDR1 as SGHTA and CDR2 as FQGNSA. Trimming removed 5 bases from V and 9 bases from J, with 19 bases in between. CDR3 nucleotide sequence: TGTGCCAGCAGCACCTCCAGGGGCGCGGTTCAAGCTTTCTTT. Translating it yields CASSTSRGAVQAFF.

The CDR3 DNA reads TGTGCCAGCAGCTCCTACCCGGGGGGATTGATGAACACTGAAGCTTTCTTT. It specifies CASSSYPGGLMNTEAFF. The chain carries TRBV7-3 and TRBJ1-1; weak D call: TRBD1 (5 bases). Trimming stripped 4 bases from V and 0 bases from J, with 18 bases between. Germline V gives CDR1 SGHTA, CDR2 FQGTGA. The CDR3 consists of 17 residues.

J is TRBJ2-7 and V is TRBV28; 12 nucleotides line up with TRBD1. V lost 8 bases and J lost 5; bases outside the gene matches: 4. From germline, CDR1 is MDHEN and CDR2 SYDVKM. This CDR3 spans 13 amino acids. Written as DNA, the CDR3 is TGTGCCAGCGGGGGACAGGGGGCCCACGAGCAGTACTTC. Translated: CASGGQGAHEQYF.

The V gene is TRBV11-3, the J gene TRBJ2-1; TRBD2 might be the D (6 bases). Germline-derived CDR1 and CDR2 are SGHNT and YENEEA. The CDR3 contains 16 residues. Trimming removed 5 bases at V and 0 bases at J, with 14 bases between. For the CDR3, the DNA is TGTGCCAGCAGCCGTATAGCGGCTAGCTCCTACAATGAGCAGTTCTTC. This encodes CASSRIAASSYNEQFF.

This clone was observed a single time. The rearrangement uses TRBV9 and TRBJ2-1; D remains unclear. Per germline, CDR1 SGDLS and CDR2 YYNGEE. Between the trimmed V and J ends, which lost 4 bases and 5 bases, there was a span of 16 bases. This CDR3 is 15 amino acids long. The CDR3 is CASSPSGRSDNEQFF. Here the CDR3 DNA reads TGTGCCAGCAGCCCCTCCGGCCGGTCTGACAATGAGCAGTTCTTC.

V and J are TRBV27 and TRBJ2-2; 9 bases fit TRBD1. This CDR3 is built from 16 residues. Per germline, CDR1 MNHEY and CDR2 SMNVEV (reference sequence). Trimming removed 6 bases from V and 0 bases from J; junction bases left unmatched: 5. DNA of the CDR3: TGTGCCAGCAGAAGGGACAGGGTCTCGAACACCGGGGAGCTGTTTTTT. It yields the protein CASRRDRVSNTGELFF.

The chain links TRBV6-5 to TRBJ1-4; 7 nucleotides agree with TRBD1. Germline V gene sequence: CDR1 MNHEY, CDR2 SVGAGI. There are 16 residues in the CDR3. Unmatched junction bases numbered 4, after V lost 2 bases and J lost 1 base. CDR3 sequence reads: CASSYERGRTNEKLFF. CDR3 in DNA: TGTGCCAGCAGTTACGAAAGGGGGCGAACTAATGAAAAACTGTTTTTT.

The chain employs TRBV27 and TRBJ2-3, with TRBD2 identical over 9 bases. The length of the CDR3 is 15 residues. The V gene's germline CDR1 is MNHEY and CDR2 SMNVEV (reference sequence). The V segment lost 1 base and the J segment 11 bases; nucleotides outside the gene matches: 10. DNA of the CDR3: TGTGCCAGCAGTTTATACCCCGGGAAGACTAGCGGGCAGTATTTT. Translated: CASSLYPGKTSGQYF.

The chain uses TRBV5-1 and TRBJ2-4, with 9 positions matching TRBD1. Germline values: CDR1 SGHRS, CDR2 YFSETQ. After removal of 4 bases from V and 2 bases from J, the junction contained 4 bases not matched to a gene. The CDR3 has 15 residues. CDR3 sequence reads: CASSPTGGTKNIQYF. CDR3 bases: TGCGCCAGCAGCCCGACAGGGGGAACCAAAAACATTCAGTACTTC. Complete variable domain (other parts from reference TRBV5-1 and TRBJ2-4): KAGVTQTPRYLIKTRGQQVTLSCSPISGHRSVSWYQQTPGQGLQFLFEYFSETQRNKGNFPGRFSGRQFSNSRSEMNVSTLELGDSALYLCASSPTGGTKNIQYFGAGTRLSVL.

This clone appeared a single time. The V gene is TRBV14, the J gene TRBJ1-1; D gene unclear. V was clipped by 4 bases and J by 2 bases, with 11 bases between them. Germline CDR1 is SGHDN and CDR2 is FVKESK. There are 14 residues in the CDR3. The chain's CDR3 is CASSRPGGNTEAFF. Written as DNA, the CDR3 is TGTGCCAGCAGCCGGCCGGGTGGAAACACTGAAGCTTTCTTT. The full variable domain, in which reference TRBV14 and TRBJ1-1 provide the parts outside the CDR3, is EAGVTQFPSHSVIEKGQTVTLRCDPISGHDNLYWYRRVMGKEIKFLLHFVKESKQDESGMPNNRFLAERTGGTYSTLKVQPAELEDSGVYFCASSRPGGNTEAFFGQGTRLTVV.

The genes are TRBV15 and TRBJ2-5; D uncertain. Germline V gene sequence: CDR1 LNHNV, CDR2 YYDKDF (reference sequence). V dropped 1 base and J dropped 3 bases, with 12 bases sitting between them. The CDR3 covers 15 residues. CDR3 loop: CATSRAGDIEETQYF. Written as DNA, the CDR3 is TGTGCCACCAGCAGAGCGGGCGACATTGAAGAGACCCAGTACTTC.

The J gene is TRBJ2-7, the V gene TRBV5-6, with 15 bases fitting TRBD2. Germline V gene data show CDR1 as SGHDT and CDR2 as YYEEEE. The CDR3 is made up of 15 amino acids. The junction had 4 bases not matched to a gene; V was cut back by 2 bases and J by 7 bases. This CDR3 reads CASSFRTSGREEQYF. For the CDR3, the DNA is TGTGCCAGCAGCTTCCGGACTAGCGGGAGGGAAGAGCAGTACTTC.